One sample yielded the 14 T cell receptor beta chains listed below, sequenced in a study of tumor-infiltrating lymphocytes in primary liver carcinoma. Co-extraction yielded RNA and DNA from roughly 20-30 mg of unsorted bulk tissue. Production of TCR beta cDNA used approximately 0.45 ug total RNA together with a constant-region primer. ARM-PCR was slightly modified, and three nested multiplex PCR rounds with it gave rise to the TCR beta libraries. Investigators reported that the first two PCR rounds, at roughly 11 cycles each, used TRBV1-TRBV30 forward primers with a C-beta reverse primer. TCRdb re-called the multiplex PCR reads with MiXCR, one entry per CDR3 protein. The sample lists tens of thousands of distinct CDR3 sequences; around 74% were seen once. The specimen sequenced was liver tumor tissue from sampling region 4. Subset meaning: tumor region T4, right-lateral pole. The source is a man aged 40-55 years with primary liver carcinoma and hepatitis B virus infection.

With respect to this clonotype: The junction differs from germline at one of its ends, possibly a read error. The rearrangement links TRBV5-5 to TRBJ1-1, with no clear D. This CDR3 spans 15 amino acids. The germline CDR1 and CDR2 sequences are SGHKS and YYEKEE (reference sequence). The CDR3 sequence is CASSHEGERYTEASF. Written as DNA, the CDR3 is TGTGCCAGCAGTCATGAGGGTGAACGGTACACTGAAGCTTCCTTT.

For this clonotype: One end of the junction varies from germline; a read error may be responsible. The V call is TRBV28, the J call TRBJ2-1; a weak D match, TRBD2 (5 bases). CDR3 length equals 14 residues. CDR1 is MDHEN and CDR2 is SYDVKM in the germline V gene. The chain's CDR3 is CANSLPQDGVGHFF. CDR3 DNA sequence: TGTGCCAACAGTCTACCCCAGGACGGGGTCGGGCACTTCTTC.

With regard to this clonotype: Germline is not matched at one junction end, which may reflect a read error. V and J are TRBV12-3 or TRBV12-4 and TRBJ2-5, with unresolved D. This CDR3 is 15 amino acids long. The CDR3 DNA follows: TGTGCAAGCAGTCGGAACAGCACCTTCCAAGAGACCCAGTACTTC. This gives the protein CASSRNSTFQETQYF.

In its sample, this clonotype was seen many times. CDR3 nucleotide sequence: TGTGCCAGCAGCTTTGGGGGTAGCTCCTACGAGCAGTACTTC. Its translation is CASSFGGSSYEQYF. The J gene is TRBJ2-7, the V gene TRBV7-9, with D perhaps TRBD1 or TRBD2 (5 bases each). Per the germline V gene, CDR1 is SEHNR and CDR2 is FQNEAQ (reference sequence). The V gene lost 3 bases and the J gene lost 0 bases, with 9 bases spanning the gap. The CDR3 length is 14 residues.

Turning to this clonotype: It is likely a read error, because the conserved phenylalanine at the end of the CDR3 is missing. The chain is built from TRBV7-9 and TRBJ2-2; 8 bases fit TRBD2. Per the germline V gene, CDR1 is SEHNR and CDR2 is FQNEAQ (reference sequence). The CDR3 has 15 residues. The CDR3 here is CASSFLAGNTGELFV. DNA of the CDR3: TGTGCCAGTAGCTTTCTAGCGGGGAACACCGGGGAGCTGTTTGTT.

As regards this clonotype: This may arise from a read error, as a much more abundant clone is one base away. The genes are TRBV5-1 and TRBJ2-2, with 12 bases aligning to TRBD2. CDR3 length equals 17 residues. The germline CDR1 and CDR2 sequences are SGHRS and YFSETQ. The CDR3 here is CASGFETSGRNTGKLFF. For the CDR3, the DNA is TGCGCCAGCGGCTTCGAAACTAGCGGGAGGAACACCGGGAAGCTGTTTTTT.

Points on this clonotype: The junction departs from the called germline gene at one end, perhaps through a read error. The chain's CDR3 is CARSQGQGANSPLLF. The CDR3 DNA sequence: TGTGCCAGGAGCCAAGGACAGGGTGCGAATTCACCCCTCCTCTTT. The gene calls are TRBV11-2 and TRBJ1-6; 8 bases match TRBD1. The V gene's germline CDR1 is SGHAT and CDR2 FQNNGV. The CDR3 runs to 15 residues.

Comment on this clonotype: The CDR3 carries no conserved terminal phenylalanine or tryptophan, so it likely arises from a read error. This sequence joins TRBV6-2 or TRBV6-3 and TRBJ2-1; D tentatively reads TRBD1 or TRBD2 (5 bases each). V was shortened by 10 bases and J by 4 bases, with 23 bases between the two germline ends. The CDR3 has 16 residues. Germline CDR1 reads MNHEY; CDR2 reads SVGEGT. CDR3 nucleotides: TGTGCCAACACCCCAAGAACCGGGGCTTATTACAATGAGCAGTTCATC. Translated, it gives CANTPRTGAYYNEQFI.

On this clonotype itself: One end of the junction varies from germline; a read error may be responsible. The genes are TRBV20-1 and TRBJ1-2; D gene ambiguous. CDR3 size: 14 residues. Germline lookup yields CDR1 DFQATT and CDR2 SNEGSKA (reference sequence). Written as DNA, the CDR3 is TGCAGAGCTAGATACGGAGTATTGAGCTATAGCTACACCTTC. Residues: CRARYGVLSYSYTF.

About this clonotype itself: A junction boundary mismatches the germline segment, possibly from a read error. The chain uses TRBV14 and TRBJ2-7, with TRBD2 matching over 7 bases. CDR1 and CDR2 (germline): SGHDN, FVKESK. The CDR3 consists of 14 residues. CDR3 residues: CACSGDLTPYEQYF. The CDR3 DNA is TGTGCCTGCAGCGGGGACCTGACCCCCTACGAGCAGTACTTC.

DNA of the CDR3: TGTGCCAGGAGCACAAAACAGGGTCGGAAGCAGTACTTC. Encoded protein: CARSTKQGRKQYF. This sequence joins TRBV5-6 and TRBJ2-7; D might be TRBD1 (6 bases). This CDR3 contains 13 residues. CDR1 and CDR2 (germline): SGHDT, YYEEEE. V shed 8 bases and J shed 8 bases, with 20 bases lying between them.

Turning to this clonotype: Relative to the germline gene, one junction end is altered; a read error may explain this. In DNA, the CDR3 is TGTGCCCGGAGTGCTAGGACTAGCGGGCTTAACAATGAGCAGTTCTTC. As protein: CARSARTSGLNNEQFF. V usage is TRBV30 and J usage is TRBJ2-1; 11 bases agree with TRBD2. CDR1 and CDR2 (germline): GTSNPN, SVGIG (reference sequence). There are 16 residues in the CDR3. Full variable domain (rest looked up from reference TRBV30 and TRBJ2-1): SQTIHQWPATLVQPVGSPLSLECTVEGTSNPNLYWYRQAAGRGLQLLFYSVGIGQISSEVPQNLSASRPQDRQFILSSKKLLLSDSGFYLCARSARTSGLNNEQFFGPGTRLTVL.

This clonotype was detected once. The chain couples TRBV5-6 to TRBJ1-2, with D maybe TRBD1 (6 bases). The germline CDR1 and CDR2 sequences are SGHDT and YYEEEE. This CDR3 spans 16 amino acids. V was cut by 3 bases and J by 7 bases, with 22 bases left in between. Here the CDR3 reads CASSSRDRIVYCGYTF. CDR3 DNA: TGTGCCAGCAGCTCCCGCGACAGGATCGTATACTGTGGCTACACCTTC.

Of note for this clonotype: The final CDR3 position lacks the conserved phenylalanine or tryptophan, pointing to a likely read error. No DNA is shown, since the ends of the CDR3 on it are uncertain; the CDR3 is the one TCRdb lists. The chain has TRBV11-3 and TRBJ2-1. CDR1 SGHNT and CDR2 YENEEA come from the germline V gene. The CDR3 is made up of 12 amino acids, end residues included. Here the CDR3 reads CASSLNANEQLS.